Detailed here is one T cell receptor beta chain. Authors' analysis steps: Cell counts per sample came from amplifying reference gene primers. The assay was immunoSEQ multiplex PCR, and TCRdb's table has in-frame clones only and misses some. The DNA was the basis for D and trimming; V, J and clone size are from that table. The repertoire holds 70,000 or so clones, with roughly 86% as singletons. This CDR3 spans 15 amino acids. Trimming removed 7 bases at V and 8 bases at J, with 18 bases between. Germline assignment: CDR1 MNHEY and CDR2 SVGAGI. The data derive from a study of blood T cell repertoires in COVID-19. For the study at large: Some COVID-19 samples were acute and others convalescent; all came from the United States, Italy and Spain. In each case, the material was cDNA or gDNA derived from T cells, B-cell-depleted T cells, or PBMCs.

The chain joins TRBV6-5 to TRBJ1-6; D possibly corresponds to TRBD1 (6 bases). The TCR sequence derives from a woman aged 55-69 years with acute or convalescent COVID-19. Material: peripheral blood. CDR3: CASNPATGTDSPLHF. Written as DNA, the CDR3 is TGTGCCAGCAACCCGGCCACAGGGACGGATTCACCCCTCCACTTT.